These 18 T cell receptor beta chains share one sample of origin, sequenced in a study of CD8 T cells in ankylosing spondylitis. TCRdb ran MiXCR on the 5' RACE reads and lists one entry per CDR3 protein. The sample yields about 250,000 distinct CDR3 sequences, roughly a quarter seen once. Sequenced: blood, either unsorted or a sorted T cell fraction (not recorded which). The receptors here all came from a male donor with ankylosing spondylitis or in good health (not recorded which).

This clonotype was counted at least ten times. The chain carries TRBV29-1 and TRBJ2-2; TRBD1 matches at 9 bases. The V gene's germline CDR1 is SQVTM and CDR2 ANQGSEA. The CDR3 sequence is 13 residues long. V was pared by 4 bases and J by 7 bases, with 4 bases of the junction left unmatched. The CDR3: CSVAGQGNGELFF. CDR3 nucleotide sequence: TGCAGCGTTGCCGGACAGGGGAACGGGGAGCTGTTTTTT.

This clonotype has just a few counts. This could be a read error, since a much larger clone is one nucleotide away. The chain carries TRBV12-3 or TRBV12-4 and TRBJ1-1, with D unclear. The CDR3 has 11 amino acids. V dropped 5 bases and J dropped 6 bases, with 7 bases sitting between them. In nucleotides, the CDR3 is TGTGCCAGCAGTCGAACGGCTGAAGCTTTCTTT. Encoded protein: CASSRTAEAFF.

This rearrangement joins TRBV6-1 to TRBJ1-2, with no clear D. The CDR3 runs to 14 residues. V was shortened by 1 base and J by 3 bases, with 9 bases between the two germline ends. The germline V gene has CDR1 MNHNS and CDR2 SASEGT. CDR3 bases: TGTGCCAGCAGTGAAGGGGGTGGTGACTATGGCTACACCTTC. Encoded protein: CASSEGGGDYGYTF.

V gene TRBV4-2 combines with J gene TRBJ2-7; 7 bases align to TRBD2. Germline CDR1 LGHNA, CDR2 YNFKEQ. The V segment lost 0 bases and the J segment 0 bases; nucleotides outside the gene matches: 8. This CDR3 has 17 residues. CDR3 nucleotide sequence: TGTGCCAGCAGCCAAGAACTTCTAGCGGCACGCTCCTACGAGCAGTACTTC. This encodes CASSQELLAARSYEQYF.

The chain uses TRBV10-2 and TRBJ2-3, with TRBD2 identical over 8 bases. The germline V gene encodes CDR1 WSHSY and CDR2 SAAADI. The CDR3 totals 12 residues. The CDR3 coding sequence is TGCGCAAGCGGGAGTGGCGAAGATACGCAGTATTTT. It yields the protein CASGSGEDTQYF.

This sequence joins TRBV7-9 and TRBJ2-1; 7 nucleotides align to TRBD2. Germline V gives CDR1 SEHNR, CDR2 FQNEAQ (reference sequence). J was trimmed by 5 bases and V by 4 bases; bases with no gene match: 8. This CDR3 is built from 15 residues. CDR3 loop: CASSSPGTNNNEQFF. DNA of the CDR3: TGTGCCAGCAGCTCTCCCGGGACTAACAACAATGAGCAGTTCTTC.

This chain uses TRBV12-3 or TRBV12-4 with TRBJ2-7, with unresolved D. This CDR3 is built from 14 residues. The V end lost 1 base, the J end lost 7 bases, and 14 bases lay between the germline ends. CDR3 amino acids: CASSLGPSPREQYF. In DNA, the CDR3 is TGTGCCAGCAGTTTAGGGCCATCTCCTCGGGAGCAGTACTTC.

This clonotype has just a few counts. J is TRBJ2-2 and V is TRBV12-3 or TRBV12-4, with D perhaps matching TRBD1 or TRBD2 (5 bases each). There are 13 residues in the CDR3. V shed 6 bases and J shed 7 bases, with 12 bases lying between them. The CDR3 sequence: CASRQGAGGELFF. The CDR3 region has the DNA TGTGCCAGCAGGCAGGGTGCGGGCGGGGAGCTGTTTTTT.

The sample holds a few counts of this clonotype. The chain links TRBV7-2 to TRBJ2-3; the D gene is possibly TRBD2 (5 bases). V dropped 2 bases and J dropped 5 bases, with 8 bases sitting between them. The CDR3 is made up of 13 amino acids. Germline V CDR1 and CDR2: SGHTA, FQGNSA. The CDR3 DNA sequence: TGTGCCAGCAGCTTATCCGGGGTAGATACGCAGTATTTT. Residues: CASSLSGVDTQYF.

This clonotype was seen many times. V is TRBV12-3 or TRBV12-4 and J is TRBJ2-3, with 9 bases matching TRBD1. The V segment lost 6 bases and the J segment 4 bases; nucleotides outside the gene matches: 8. CDR3 size: 15 residues. The CDR3 DNA sequence: TGTGCCAGCAGCCCGGGGCGGGACAGGGCAGATACGCAGTATTTT. It yields the protein CASSPGRDRADTQYF.

The chain links TRBV12-3 or TRBV12-4 to TRBJ2-2; possibly TRBD2 for D (5 bases). Between the trimmed V and J ends, which lost 5 bases and 0 bases, there was a span of 13 bases. CDR3 length: 16 amino acids. Here the CDR3 reads CASSPTGSANTGELFF. CDR3 in DNA: TGTGCCAGCAGTCCCACGGGAAGCGCGAACACCGGGGAGCTGTTTTTT.

Written as DNA, the CDR3 is TGTGCCAGCAGCCTGACAGGGCTATATGAGCAGTTCTTC. This gives the protein CASSLTGLYEQFF. The rearrangement links TRBV28 to TRBJ2-1, with TRBD1 matching 7 bases. After removal of 6 bases from V and 8 bases from J, the junction contained 7 bases not matched to a gene. CDR1 and CDR2 from the germline V gene are MDHEN and SYDVKM. The CDR3 sequence is 13 residues long.

This clonotype came up many times. The chain couples TRBV6-1 to TRBJ2-3; D ambiguous. V shed 2 bases and J shed 3 bases, with 9 bases lying between them. CDR1 and CDR2 from the germline V gene are MNHNS and SASEGT. The CDR3 loop spans 14 amino acids. This chain's CDR3 is CASSEKDGTDTQYF. In nucleotides, the CDR3 is TGTGCCAGCAGTGAAAAAGATGGAACAGATACGCAGTATTTT.

The chain uses TRBV6-2 or TRBV6-3 and TRBJ2-1; D possibly corresponds to TRBD1 (5 bases). The V gene's germline CDR1 is MNHEY and CDR2 SVGEGT. The CDR3 consists of 13 residues. Trimming pared 7 bases from V and 8 bases from J, leaving 15 bases between. The CDR3 loop is CASTFYGADEQFF. DNA for the CDR3: TGTGCCAGCACTTTCTATGGGGCGGATGAGCAGTTCTTC.

The sample holds many counts of this clonotype. Since the CDR3 does not end with the conserved phenylalanine or tryptophan, this likely comes from a read error. It is unclear where the CDR3 begins or ends on the DNA, so no DNA is shown, and the CDR3 is as TCRdb lists it. The genes are TRBV6-1 and TRBJ1-2. The CDR3 has 9 residues if both end residues are counted. Germline V gene lookup returns CDR1 MNHNS and CDR2 SASEGT. CDR3 protein: CASPLGLPD.

This clonotype was recorded many times. This sequence joins TRBV20-1 and TRBJ1-1; D uncertain. V dropped 1 base and J dropped 2 bases, with 11 bases sitting between them. The CDR3 is made up of 14 amino acids. Germline values: CDR1 DFQATT, CDR2 SNEGSKA (reference sequence). CDR3 nucleotide sequence: TGCAGTGCTAGAGTGATGTCGGGCAACACTGAAGCTTTCTTT. Protein: CSARVMSGNTEAFF.

The chain combines TRBV20-1 with TRBJ2-5; D possibly matches TRBD1 or TRBD2 (5 bases each). CDR3 length: 16 residues. CDR1 DFQATT and CDR2 SNEGSKA come from the germline V gene (reference sequence). V dropped 0 bases and J dropped 3 bases, with 17 bases sitting between them. The CDR3 DNA follows: TGCAGTGCTAGAGATTGGGGGAATATAGCAAAAGAGACCCAGTACTTC. Translating gives CSARDWGNIAKETQYF.

CDR3 nucleotides: TGTGCCAGCAGTGTGGGGTTTGGACAGCCCCAGCATTTT. This gives the protein CASSVGFGQPQHF. This chain uses TRBV2 with TRBJ1-5; the D is unclear. This CDR3 contains 13 residues. Germline V gene lookup returns CDR1 SNHLY and CDR2 FYNNEI. V was trimmed by 4 bases and J by 7 bases, leaving 11 bases between them.